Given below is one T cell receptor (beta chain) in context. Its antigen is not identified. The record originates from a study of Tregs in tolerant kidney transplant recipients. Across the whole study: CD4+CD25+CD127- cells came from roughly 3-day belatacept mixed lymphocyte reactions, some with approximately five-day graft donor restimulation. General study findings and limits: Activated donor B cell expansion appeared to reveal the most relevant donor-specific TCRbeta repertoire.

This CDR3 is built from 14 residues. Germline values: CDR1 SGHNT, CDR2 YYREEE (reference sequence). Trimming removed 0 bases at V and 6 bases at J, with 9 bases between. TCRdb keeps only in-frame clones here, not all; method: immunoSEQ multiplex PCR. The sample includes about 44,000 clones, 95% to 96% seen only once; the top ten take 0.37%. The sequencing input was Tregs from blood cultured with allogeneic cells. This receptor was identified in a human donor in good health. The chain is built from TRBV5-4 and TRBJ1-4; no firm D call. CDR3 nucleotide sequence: TGTGCCAGCAGCTTGGGAGGAGACTATGAAAAACTGTTTTTT. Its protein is CASSLGGDYEKLFF.